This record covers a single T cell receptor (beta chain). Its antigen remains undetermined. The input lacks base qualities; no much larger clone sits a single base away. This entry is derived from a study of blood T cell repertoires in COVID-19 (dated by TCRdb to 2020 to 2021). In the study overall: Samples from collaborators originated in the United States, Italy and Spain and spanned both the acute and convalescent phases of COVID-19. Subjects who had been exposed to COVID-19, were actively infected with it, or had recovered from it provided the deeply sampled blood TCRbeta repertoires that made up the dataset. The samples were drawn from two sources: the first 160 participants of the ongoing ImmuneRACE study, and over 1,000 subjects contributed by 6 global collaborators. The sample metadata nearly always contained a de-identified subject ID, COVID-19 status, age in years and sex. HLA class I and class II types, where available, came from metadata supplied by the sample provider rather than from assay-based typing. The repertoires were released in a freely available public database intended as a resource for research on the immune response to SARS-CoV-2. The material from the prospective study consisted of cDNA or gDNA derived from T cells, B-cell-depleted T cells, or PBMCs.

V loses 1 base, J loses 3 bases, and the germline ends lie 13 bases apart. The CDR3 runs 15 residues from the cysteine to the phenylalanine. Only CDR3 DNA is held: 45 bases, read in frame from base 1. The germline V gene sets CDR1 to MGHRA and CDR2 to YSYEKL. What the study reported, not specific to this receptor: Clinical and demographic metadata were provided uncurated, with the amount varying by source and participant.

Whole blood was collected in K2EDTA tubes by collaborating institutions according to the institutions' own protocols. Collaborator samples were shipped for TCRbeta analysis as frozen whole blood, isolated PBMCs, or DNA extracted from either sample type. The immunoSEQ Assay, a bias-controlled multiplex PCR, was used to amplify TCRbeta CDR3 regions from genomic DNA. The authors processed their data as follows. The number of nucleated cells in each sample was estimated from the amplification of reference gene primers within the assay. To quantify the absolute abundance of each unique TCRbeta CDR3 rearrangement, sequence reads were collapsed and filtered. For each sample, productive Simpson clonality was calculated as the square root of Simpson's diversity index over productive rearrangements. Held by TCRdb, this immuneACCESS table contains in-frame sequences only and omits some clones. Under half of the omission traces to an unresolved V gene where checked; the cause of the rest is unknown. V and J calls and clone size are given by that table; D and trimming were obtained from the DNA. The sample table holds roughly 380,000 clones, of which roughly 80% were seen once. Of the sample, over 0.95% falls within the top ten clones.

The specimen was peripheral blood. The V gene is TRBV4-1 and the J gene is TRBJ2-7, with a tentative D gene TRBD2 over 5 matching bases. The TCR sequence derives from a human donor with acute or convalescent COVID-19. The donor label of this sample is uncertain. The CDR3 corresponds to CASSQATGTHYEQYF. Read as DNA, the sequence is TGCGCCAGCAGCCAAGCCACGGGAACGCACTACGAGCAGTACTTC.